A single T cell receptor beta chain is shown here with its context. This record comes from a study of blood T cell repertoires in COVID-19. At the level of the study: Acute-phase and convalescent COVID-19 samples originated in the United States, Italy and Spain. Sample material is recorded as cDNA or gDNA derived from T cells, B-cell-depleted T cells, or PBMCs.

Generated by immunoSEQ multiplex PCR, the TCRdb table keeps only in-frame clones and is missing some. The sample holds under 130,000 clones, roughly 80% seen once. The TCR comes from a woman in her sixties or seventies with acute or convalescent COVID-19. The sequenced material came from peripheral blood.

Here the CDR3 reads CSVGLAGYTGELFF. The CDR3 region has the DNA TGCAGCGTTGGGCTAGCGGGATACACCGGGGAGCTGTTTTTT. The V gene is TRBV29-1, the J gene TRBJ2-2; 9 positions match TRBD2. J was trimmed by 3 bases and V by 4 bases; bases with no gene match: 3. Germline-derived CDR1 and CDR2 are SQVTM and ANQGSEA. The CDR3 contains 14 residues.